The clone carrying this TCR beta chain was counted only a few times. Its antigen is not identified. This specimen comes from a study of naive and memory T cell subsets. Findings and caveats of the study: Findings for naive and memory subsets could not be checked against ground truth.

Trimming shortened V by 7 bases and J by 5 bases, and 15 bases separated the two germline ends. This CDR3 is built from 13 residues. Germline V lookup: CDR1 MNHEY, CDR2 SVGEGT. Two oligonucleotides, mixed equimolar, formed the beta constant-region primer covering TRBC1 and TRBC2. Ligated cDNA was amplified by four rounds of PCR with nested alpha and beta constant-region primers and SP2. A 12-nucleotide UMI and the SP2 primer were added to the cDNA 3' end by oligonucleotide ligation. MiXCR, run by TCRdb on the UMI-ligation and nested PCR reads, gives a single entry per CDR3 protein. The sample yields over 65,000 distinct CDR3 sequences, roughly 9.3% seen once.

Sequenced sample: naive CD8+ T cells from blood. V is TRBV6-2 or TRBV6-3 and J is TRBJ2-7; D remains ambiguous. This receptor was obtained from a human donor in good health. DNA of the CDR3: TGTGCCAGCATGCGGCGACATTTCCACGAGCAGTACTTC. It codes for CASMRRHFHEQYF.